This T cell receptor (beta chain) originates from a study of technical replicates of blood from a few donors. Here immunoSEQ multiplex PCR was the method, and the copy in TCRdb shows in-frame clones only, minus some. The table lists 45,000 to 50,000 clones, 90% to 95% of them singletons, with about 3.9% in the top ten. Germline V CDR1 and CDR2: MNHEY, SVGAGI. V trimming: 8 bases; J trimming: 7 bases; junction bases outside the gene matches: 6. The CDR3 spans 12 residues. The sequence came from a human donor in good health. Some clones in this sample may be carry-over from other donors' samples. The sample taken for sequencing was PBMCs. The chain combines TRBV6-5 with TRBJ2-3, with TRBD2 matching 7 bases. The CDR3 reads CASSSGGYTQYF. The CDR3 bases are TGTGCCAGCTCATCGGGGGGATATACGCAGTATTTT.